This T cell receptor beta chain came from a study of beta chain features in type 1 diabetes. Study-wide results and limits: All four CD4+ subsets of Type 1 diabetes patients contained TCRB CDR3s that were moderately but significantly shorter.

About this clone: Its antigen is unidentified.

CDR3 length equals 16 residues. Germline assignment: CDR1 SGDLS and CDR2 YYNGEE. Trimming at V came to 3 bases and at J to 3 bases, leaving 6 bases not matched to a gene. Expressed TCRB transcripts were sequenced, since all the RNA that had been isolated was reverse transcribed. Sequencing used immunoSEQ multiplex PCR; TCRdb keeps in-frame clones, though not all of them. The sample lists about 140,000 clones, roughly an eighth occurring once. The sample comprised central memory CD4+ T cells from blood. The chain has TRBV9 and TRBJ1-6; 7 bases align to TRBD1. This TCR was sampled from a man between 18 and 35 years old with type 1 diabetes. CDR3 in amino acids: CASSESGQVYNSPLHF. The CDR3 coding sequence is TGTGCCAGCAGCGAGTCTGGACAGGTCTATAATTCACCCCTCCACTTT. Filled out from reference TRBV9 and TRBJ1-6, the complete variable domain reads DSGVTQTPKHLITATGQRVTLRCSPRSGDLSVYWYQQSLDQGLQFLIQYYNGEERAKGNILERFSAQQFPDLHSELNLSSLELGDSALYFCASSESGQVYNSPLHFGNGTRLTVT.